Listed below are T cell receptor beta chains from one sample, sequenced in a study of T cell clones after liver transplantation. Clones were read by immunoSEQ multiplex PCR, and TCRdb kept only the in-frame ones, dropping some. The table records about 33,000 clones, around 94% of them present only once. The input for sequencing was CD8+ T cells from blood, taken 12 months after liver transplant. The receptors derive from a human patient who received a liver transplant. Certain T cells may be donor cells from the graft. The CDR3 runs from the conserved cysteine through the conserved F or W. The D gene is left open where the match is weak. Clone size, where shown, is once, few, many, or a class for clones that have expanded.

cdr3_aa: CASSLRGSGTYEQYF; cdr3_nt: TGTGCCAGCAGTCTCAGGGGCTCAGGGACCTACGAGCAGTACTTC; j_call: TRBJ2-7; v_call: TRBV27; clone_size: .; d_call: .
cdr3_aa: CASSLSVRGYEQYF; cdr3_nt: TGCGCCAGCAGCTTATCAGTAAGGGGGTACGAGCAGTACTTC; j_call: TRBJ2-7; v_call: TRBV5-1; clone_size: .; d_call: .
cdr3_aa: CSVEGTAFGEVYEQYF; cdr3_nt: TGCAGCGTTGAAGGAACCGCTTTTGGGGAGGTCTACGAGCAGTACTTC; j_call: TRBJ2-7; v_call: TRBV29-1; clone_size: .; d_call: .
cdr3_aa: CASSESPGGKVKQYF; cdr3_nt: TGTGCCAGCAGTGAATCCCCTGGCGGGAAAGTCAAGCAGTACTTC; j_call: TRBJ2-5; v_call: TRBV2; clone_size: .; d_call: .
cdr3_aa: CASSYVDVGQSRANVLTF; cdr3_nt: TGTGCCAGCAGCTATGTCGATGTAGGACAAAGTCGGGCCAACGTCCTGACTTTC; j_call: TRBJ2-6; v_call: TRBV12-1; clone_size: .; d_call: .
cdr3_aa: CASSPIPGGSFLNTEAFF; cdr3_nt: TGTGCCAGCAGTCCCATCCCAGGGGGCTCCTTCTTGAACACTGAAGCTTTCTTT; j_call: TRBJ1-1; v_call: TRBV27; clone_size: .; d_call: TRBD1
cdr3_aa: CASSNRFSYEQYF; cdr3_nt: TGTGCCAGTAGTAACAGGTTTTCCTACGAGCAGTACTTC; j_call: TRBJ2-7; v_call: TRBV19; clone_size: .; d_call: .
cdr3_aa: CASSRGQGNYNEQFF; cdr3_nt: TGTGCCAGCAGCAGAGGACAGGGTAACTACAATGAGCAGTTCTTC; j_call: TRBJ2-1; v_call: TRBV5-8; clone_size: .; d_call: TRBD1
cdr3_aa: CASSQYRNYNEQFF; cdr3_nt: TGTGCCAGCAGCCAGTACAGAAACTACAATGAGCAGTTCTTC; j_call: TRBJ2-1; v_call: TRBV4-2; clone_size: .; d_call: .
cdr3_aa: CASSSPGLSGELFF; cdr3_nt: TGTGCCAGCAGTTCCCCAGGGTTATCCGGGGAGCTGTTTTTT; j_call: TRBJ2-2; v_call: TRBV27; clone_size: once; d_call: .
cdr3_aa: CASTNQQTYEQFF; cdr3_nt: TGTGCCAGCACCAACCAGCAGACGTATGAGCAGTTCTTC; j_call: TRBJ2-1; v_call: TRBV11-2; clone_size: .; d_call: .
cdr3_aa: CASSPTGAPMGSTDTQYF; cdr3_nt: TGTGCCAGCTCCCCGACGGGGGCTCCCATGGGGAGCACAGATACGCAGTATTTT; j_call: TRBJ2-3; v_call: TRBV28; clone_size: .; d_call: .
cdr3_aa: CASNPGGLEQYF; cdr3_nt: TGTGCCAGCAACCCAGGAGGGCTCGAGCAGTACTTC; j_call: TRBJ2-7; v_call: TRBV7-9; clone_size: .; d_call: .
cdr3_aa: CASHAGFSYNEQFF; cdr3_nt: TGTGCCAGCCACGCGGGATTCTCCTACAATGAGCAGTTCTTC; j_call: TRBJ2-1; v_call: TRBV28; clone_size: once; d_call: .
cdr3_aa: CASRDGAGELFF; cdr3_nt: TGTGCCAGCAGGGACGGGGCCGGGGAGCTGTTTTTT; j_call: TRBJ2-2; v_call: TRBV6-1; clone_size: .; d_call: .
cdr3_aa: CASSLEQRSSYNEQFF; cdr3_nt: TGTGCCAGCAGCTTAGAACAGCGGAGCTCCTACAATGAGCAGTTCTTC; j_call: TRBJ2-1; v_call: TRBV7-9; clone_size: .; d_call: .
cdr3_aa: CASSLLTDTQYF; cdr3_nt: TGTGCCAGCAGCCTCCTTACAGATACGCAGTATTTT; j_call: TRBJ2-3; v_call: TRBV13; clone_size: .; d_call: .
cdr3_aa: CASSLPTEAGTGELFF; cdr3_nt: TGTGCCAGCAGCTTACCGACAGAGGCGGGAACCGGGGAGCTGTTTTTT; j_call: TRBJ2-2; v_call: TRBV13; clone_size: .; d_call: .
cdr3_aa: CSARVVDEQYF; cdr3_nt: TGCAGTGCTAGAGTTGTGGACGAGCAGTACTTC; j_call: TRBJ2-7; v_call: TRBV20-1; clone_size: .; d_call: .
cdr3_aa: CASSLRDTYTEAFF; cdr3_nt: TGCGCCAGCAGCTTACGGGACACGTACACTGAAGCTTTCTTT; j_call: TRBJ1-1; v_call: TRBV5-1; clone_size: .; d_call: .
cdr3_aa: CASSPQGSDTGELFF; cdr3_nt: TGCGCCAGCAGCCCACAGGGGTCGGACACCGGGGAGCTGTTTTTT; j_call: TRBJ2-2; v_call: TRBV4-1; clone_size: .; d_call: TRBD1
cdr3_aa: CATSRSNLRGSPNNEQFF; cdr3_nt: TGTGCCACCAGCAGATCCAACCTCCGGGGGTCCCCCAACAATGAGCAGTTCTTC; j_call: TRBJ2-1; v_call: TRBV15; clone_size: .; d_call: .
cdr3_aa: CASSDLPRGKSYNEQFF; cdr3_nt: TGTGCCAGCAGTGATTTGCCCAGGGGGAAGTCCTACAATGAGCAGTTCTTC; j_call: TRBJ2-1; v_call: TRBV6-1; clone_size: .; d_call: TRBD1
cdr3_aa: CASSLGSGYATQYF; cdr3_nt: TGTGCCAGCAGCTTAGGTAGCGGGTACGCGACCCAGTACTTC; j_call: TRBJ2-5; v_call: TRBV13; clone_size: .; d_call: TRBD2